These 25 T cell receptor beta chains share one sample of origin, sequenced in a study of shared clonotypes between healthy human individuals. The data were produced by immunoSEQ multiplex PCR, yet TCRdb's version contains in-frame clones alone and is incomplete. The data hold 2 million to 2.5 million clones, with nearly 97% observed a single time. Material for sequencing was naive CD4+ T cells sorted from blood. Subset of the sample: CD45RA+ positively selected. These receptors all stem from a man in his late teens or twenties in good health.

This CDR3 is CASSPLDPDMTYEQYF. DNA of the CDR3: TGTGCCAGCTCACCCCTAGATCCGGATATGACCTACGAGCAGTACTTC. This chain joins TRBV18 and TRBJ2-7; D is undetermined. The CDR3 covers 16 residues. The germline V gene has CDR1 KGHSH and CDR2 LQKENI. Trimming stripped 3 bases from V and 2 bases from J, with 17 bases between.

The CDR3 here is CATATSPITDTQYF. DNA for the CDR3: TGTGCCACCGCGACTAGCCCGATCACAGATACGCAGTATTTT. The chain has TRBV7-9 and TRBJ2-3; the match to TRBD2 covers 7 bases. This CDR3 spans 14 amino acids. The V gene end was trimmed by 10 bases and the J gene end by 2 bases; junction bases not matched to a gene: 9. Germline V gives CDR1 SEHNR, CDR2 FQNEAQ (reference sequence).

The chain is built from TRBV5-1 and TRBJ2-1; no clear D gene. Per germline, CDR1 SGHRS and CDR2 YFSETQ. With 4 bases removed from V and 0 bases from J, the gap between germline ends came to 8 bases. CDR3 length: 14 amino acids. CDR3 sequence: CASSPQSSYNEQFF. DNA for the CDR3: TGCGCCAGCAGCCCTCAGAGCTCCTACAATGAGCAGTTCTTC.

The chain carries TRBV5-4 and TRBJ2-2; D perhaps matches TRBD2 (6 bases). The V end lost 2 bases, the J end lost 1 base, and 9 bases lay between the germline ends. Per germline, CDR1 SGHNT and CDR2 YYREEE (reference sequence). The CDR3 is 15 amino acids. CDR3 nucleotide sequence: TGTGCCAGCAGCTTAGGGACTGAGAACACCGGGGAGCTGTTTTTT. This sequence encodes CASSLGTENTGELFF.

About this clone itself: The same CDR3 also results from other DNA sequences found in this sample. The J gene is TRBJ2-3, the V gene TRBV6-5; unclear D gene. CDR1 is MNHEY, CDR2 SVGAGI, per germline. This CDR3 has 11 amino acids. The germline V and J ends were trimmed by 3 bases and 4 bases, with 2 bases remaining between them. The CDR3 DNA follows: TGTGCCAGCAGTTATGCAGATACGCAGTATTTT. The encoded protein is CASSYADTQYF.

CDR3 in amino acids: CASSPNLAGGTDTQYF. The CDR3 region has the DNA TGTGCCAGCTCACCAAACCTAGCGGGAGGTACAGATACGCAGTATTTT. This rearrangement joins TRBV18 to TRBJ2-3; 11 bases are shared with TRBD2. The trim removed 2 bases at V and 3 bases at J, leaving 4 bases unmatched. The CDR3 length is 16 residues. From germline, CDR1 is KGHSH and CDR2 LQKENI.

As for this clone: This sample also contains other DNA sequences that code for the same CDR3. V gene TRBV29-1 combines with J gene TRBJ1-4; 9 positions match TRBD1. V lost 6 bases, J lost 7 bases, and 3 bases stayed unmatched. The CDR3 spans 12 residues. The germline V gene encodes CDR1 SQVTM and CDR2 ANQGSEA. The CDR3 DNA reads as TGCAGCGTGGACAGGGGTGGTGAAAAACTGTTTTTT. This codes for CSVDRGGEKLFF.

Details on this clone: One end of the junction varies from germline; a read error may be responsible. The rearrangement joins TRBV7-7 to TRBJ2-3; D gene unclear. The CDR3 spans 13 residues. Germline CDR1 is SSHAT and CDR2 is FNYEAQ (reference sequence). This chain's CDR3 is CASSPTSTDTQYF. DNA of the CDR3: TGTGCTAGCAGCCCAACTAGCACAGATACGCAGTATTTT.

The rearrangement joins TRBV5-1 to TRBJ2-7, with 8 bases matching TRBD1. The germline V gene encodes CDR1 SGHRS and CDR2 YFSETQ. The CDR3 is 16 amino acids. V was pared by 1 base and J by 5 bases, with 11 bases of the junction left unmatched. The CDR3 loop reads CASSLTGQGGGNEQYF. For the CDR3, the DNA is TGCGCCAGCAGCTTGACCGGACAGGGTGGGGGAAACGAGCAGTACTTC.

The chain joins TRBV5-1 to TRBJ1-2, with unresolved D. Germline V gene lookup returns CDR1 SGHRS and CDR2 YFSETQ. The CDR3 is 13 residues long. V lost 4 bases and J 3 bases, leaving 10 bases between the germline ends. The chain's CDR3 is CASSTDLDYGYTF. The CDR3 DNA reads as TGCGCCAGCAGCACGGACTTGGACTATGGCTACACCTTC. Complete variable domain (other parts from reference TRBV5-1 and TRBJ1-2): KAGVTQTPRYLIKTRGQQVTLSCSPISGHRSVSWYQQTPGQGLQFLFEYFSETQRNKGNFPGRFSGRQFSNSRSEMNVSTLELGDSALYLCASSTDLDYGYTFGSGTRLTVV.

This chain connects TRBV5-1 to TRBJ2-7, with 7 bases lining up with TRBD1. Germline V lookup: CDR1 SGHRS, CDR2 YFSETQ. The CDR3 contains 16 residues. Losses at the gene ends were 4 bases for V and 1 base for J; bases not matched to a gene: 11. CDR3 DNA: TGCGCCAGCAGCCTTACAGGGGCGCTGGGGTCCTACGAGCAGTACTTC. It specifies CASSLTGALGSYEQYF.

A word on this clone: In the same sample, other DNA sequences code for this CDR3. The chain employs TRBV5-1 and TRBJ2-5; possibly TRBD2 for D (6 bases). Germline V gene data show CDR1 as SGHRS and CDR2 as YFSETQ. This CDR3 spans 14 amino acids. Trimming removed 0 bases from V and 2 bases from J, with 8 bases in between. The CDR3: CASSLEGGQETQYF. The CDR3 nucleotides read TGCGCCAGCAGCTTGGAGGGAGGTCAAGAGACCCAGTACTTC.

The chain combines TRBV2 with TRBJ1-5; D is ambiguous. Germline values: CDR1 SNHLY, CDR2 FYNNEI. V dropped 3 bases and J dropped 4 bases, with 4 bases sitting between them. The CDR3 extends over 12 amino acids. The CDR3 DNA sequence: TGTGCCAGCAGTGATCAGAATCAGCCCCAGCATTTT. Encoded protein: CASSDQNQPQHF.

This chain connects TRBV25-1 to TRBJ1-4; 9 nucleotides agree with TRBD1. CDR1 and CDR2 (germline): MGHDK, SYGVNS. The CDR3 loop spans 15 amino acids. With 2 bases clipped from V and 8 bases from J, the junction kept 6 bases outside the gene matches. Written as DNA, the CDR3 is TGTGCCAGCAGTGAAACCGGGACAGGGAAGGAAAAACTGTTTTTT. Protein sequence: CASSETGTGKEKLFF.

The CDR3, as DNA: TGTGCCATCAGTAAGGGGCTTGAGGCCGAGCAGTACTTC. Protein product: CAISKGLEAEQYF. This rearrangement joins TRBV10-3 to TRBJ2-7, with TRBD1 as a possible D gene (5 bases). The CDR3 sequence is 13 residues long. CDR1 and CDR2 from the germline V gene are ENHRY and SYGVKD. The V end lost 5 bases, the J end lost 6 bases, and 14 bases lay between the germline ends.

The V gene is TRBV19, the J gene TRBJ2-7; D gene unclear. Germline-derived CDR1 and CDR2 are LNHDA and SQIVND (reference sequence). V was shortened by 1 base and J by 0 bases, with 7 bases between the two germline ends. The CDR3 extends over 14 amino acids. In DNA, the CDR3 is TGTGCCAGTAGTATAGTCTTTAGCTCCTACGAGCAGTACTTC. Translation gives CASSIVFSSYEQYF.

This chain joins TRBV15 and TRBJ2-5; TRBD2 might be the D (5 bases). V shed 5 bases and J shed 5 bases, with 15 bases lying between them. The CDR3 is 14 amino acids. CDR1 LNHNV and CDR2 YYDKDF come from the germline V gene (reference sequence). CDR3: CATSRPGKVETQYF. The CDR3 bases are TGTGCCACCAGCCGTCCGGGGAAGGTTGAGACCCAGTACTTC.

The chain combines TRBV5-1 with TRBJ2-3; unclear D gene. Per germline, CDR1 SGHRS and CDR2 YFSETQ. The V gene lost 2 bases and the J gene lost 1 base, with 8 bases spanning the gap. The CDR3 consists of 14 residues. The CDR3, as DNA: TGCGCCAGCAGCTTCGAAAGGGGCACAGATACGCAGTATTTT. Amino acids: CASSFERGTDTQYF.

This chain links TRBV7-2 with TRBJ2-5, with D hard to call. Per germline, CDR1 SGHTA and CDR2 FQGNSA. The CDR3 is made up of 14 amino acids. V lost 6 bases and J lost 4, with 15 bases in between. DNA of the CDR3: TGTGCCAGCAGGCCCCCGGAGAGCCGAGAGACCCAGTACTTC. This sequence encodes CASRPPESRETQYF.

This chain links TRBV6-5 with TRBJ2-7, with D tentatively TRBD2 (6 bases). Trimming pared 7 bases from V and 5 bases from J, leaving 15 bases between. CDR1 and CDR2 (germline): MNHEY, SVGAGI. CDR3 size: 13 residues. The CDR3 nucleotides read TGTGCCAGCACCCCCGGGGGTCGACACGAGCAGTACTTC. Protein sequence: CASTPGGRHEQYF.

DNA for the CDR3: TGTGCCAGCAGCTTAGCGAGAGCGGGAAAATCCTACAATGAGCAGTTCTTC. Its protein is CASSLARAGKSYNEQFF. The chain employs TRBV7-8 and TRBJ2-1, with 7 bases aligning to TRBD2. This CDR3 comprises 17 residues. Germline V gene data show CDR1 as SGHVS and CDR2 as FQNEAQ. J gave up 1 base and V 0 bases, and 6 bases lay outside the gene matches.

V and J are TRBV11-2 and TRBJ2-1, with a tentative D call TRBD2 (6 bases). Looked up from germline, CDR1 is SGHAT and CDR2 is FQNNGV. V lost 5 bases and J lost 3, with 17 bases in between. The CDR3 totals 16 residues. The CDR3 reads CASSRSRDSVYNEQFF. CDR3 sequence (DNA): TGTGCCAGCAGCCGAAGCCGGGACTCCGTCTACAATGAGCAGTTCTTC. Complete variable domain (other parts from reference TRBV11-2 and TRBJ2-1): EAGVAQSPRYKIIEKRQSVAFWCNPISGHATLYWYQQILGQGPKLLIQFQNNGVVDDSQLPKDRFSAERLKGVDSTLKIQPAKLEDSAVYLCASSRSRDSVYNEQFFGPGTRLTVL.

The V call is TRBV6-1, the J call TRBJ2-2; D is possibly TRBD1 (5 bases). V lost 5 bases and J 4 bases, leaving 14 bases between the germline ends. This CDR3 region has 15 residues. The germline V gene encodes CDR1 MNHNS and CDR2 SASEGT. The CDR3 here is CASSSGKLGTGELFF. CDR3 DNA sequence: TGTGCCAGCAGTTCAGGGAAACTGGGCACCGGGGAGCTGTTTTTT.

With regard to this clone: One junction end does not reproduce the germline sequence, and a read error may be involved. The chain combines TRBV7-7 with TRBJ2-1; D gene unclear. This CDR3 is built from 15 residues. From germline, CDR1 is SSHAT and CDR2 FNYEAQ (reference sequence). The DNA for the CDR3 is TGTGCTAGCAGCCCTAACCTAGGGTTCGAGAATGAGCAGTTCTTC. Its protein product is CASSPNLGFENEQFF.

The chain has TRBV19 and TRBJ2-7; D gene ambiguous. Between the trimmed V and J ends, which lost 3 bases and 0 bases, there was a span of 9 bases. The CDR3 spans 14 residues. Germline values: CDR1 LNHDA, CDR2 SQIVND (reference sequence). Written as DNA, the CDR3 is TGTGCCAGTAGTATGACTTCGCCCTCCTACGAGCAGTACTTC. This gives the protein CASSMTSPSYEQYF.